The subject of this entry is one T cell receptor (beta chain). The data were obtained in a study of cytomegalovirus exposure and HLA in healthy donors. Between the trimmed V and J ends, which lost 1 base and 8 bases, there was a span of 18 bases. Per the germline V gene, CDR1 is LNHNV and CDR2 is YYDKDF (reference sequence). The CDR3 extends over 16 amino acids. The PCR used 60 Vbeta and 13 Jbeta primers. The protocol was immunoSEQ multiplex PCR, while the TCRdb copy is restricted to in-frame clones and leaves out a portion. The table has about 50,000 clones, more than 60% seen once. The rearrangement uses TRBV15 and TRBJ2-1; D perhaps matches TRBD2 (6 bases). The clonotype originates from a woman in her thirties or forties in good health and CMV-seropositive. Sequencing input: PBMCs. The CDR3 region is CATSRGVGYGEDEQFF. Here the CDR3 DNA reads TGTGCCACCAGCAGAGGGGTGGGGTACGGGGAGGATGAGCAGTTCTTC.